These T cell receptor beta chains were read from a single sample in a study of PD-L1 blockade in urothelial cancer. Some clones are missing from TCRdb's copy, which holds only in-frame ones; the method was immunoSEQ multiplex PCR. Counted here are around 110,000 clones, approximately 90% occurring once; the ten biggest clones make up roughly 1.7%. The sample here was PBMCs, taken around atezolizumab (anti-PD-L1) treatment. These receptors came from a man between 60 and 75 years old with urothelial cancer. The CDR3 runs from the conserved cysteine through the conserved F or W. The D gene is left open where the match is weak. Only part of the rows carry a size: once, few, many, or a class if the clone is expanded.

D: NA
size: few
V: TRBV5-1
J: TRBJ1-1
CDR3: CASSYGAVTRGTEAFF
DNA: TGCGCCAGCAGCTATGGGGCCGTGACGCGAGGCACTGAAGCTTTCTTT

D: TRBD1
size: NA
V: TRBV14
J: TRBJ1-3
CDR3: CASSLGQASIGNTIYF
DNA: TGTGCCAGCAGCTTAGGACAGGCCTCGATTGGAAACACCATATATTTT

D: NA
size: NA
V: TRBV7-8
J: TRBJ2-2
CDR3: CASSLSSRGNTGELFF
DNA: TGTGCCAGCAGCTTATCGTCCAGGGGGAACACCGGGGAGCTGTTTTTT

D: TRBD1
size: NA
V: TRBV6-6
J: TRBJ1-2
CDR3: CASSYPPGQFYGYTF
DNA: TGTGCCAGCAGTTACCCGCCGGGACAGTTCTATGGCTACACCTTC

D: NA
size: NA
V: TRBV4-1
J: TRBJ2-5
CDR3: CASSQDPEETQYF
DNA: TGCGCCAGCAGCCAAGATCCTGAAGAGACCCAGTACTTC

D: TRBD2
size: NA
V: TRBV27
J: TRBJ2-3
CDR3: CASSFLSGTSVQDGTDTQYF
DNA: TGTGCCAGCAGTTTTCTATCCGGGACTAGCGTACAAGATGGCACAGATACGCAGTATTTT

D: NA
size: NA
V: TRBV18
J: TRBJ2-4
CDR3: CASSSTENIQYF
DNA: TGTGCCAGCTCTTCGACAGAGAACATTCAGTACTTC

D: TRBD2
size: NA
V: TRBV7-9
J: TRBJ2-5
CDR3: CASSLGLTGGETQYF
DNA: TGTGCCAGCAGCCTAGGGTTAACGGGGGGAGAGACCCAGTACTTC

D: TRBD1
size: NA
V: TRBV7-9
J: TRBJ2-7
CDR3: CASSPTGGRSYEQYF
DNA: TGTGCCAGCAGCCCAACAGGGGGCCGCTCCTACGAGCAGTACTTC

D: TRBD1
size: NA
V: TRBV10-3
J: TRBJ1-1
CDR3: CAISGGQGGMNTEAFF
DNA: TGTGCCATCAGTGGGGGACAGGGAGGGATGAACACTGAAGCTTTCTTT

D: NA
size: once
V: TRBV6-1
J: TRBJ2-1
CDR3: CASSESGGQQFF
DNA: TGTGCCAGCAGTGAAAGCGGTGGTCAGCAGTTCTTC

D: NA
size: NA
V: TRBV7-7
J: TRBJ2-1
CDR3: CASSLGLRDPEQFF
DNA: TGTGCTAGCAGCTTAGGGTTACGGGATCCTGAGCAGTTCTTC

D: TRBD1
size: NA
V: TRBV10-3
J: TRBJ1-5
CDR3: CAISEAGGVRNQPQHF
DNA: TGTGCCATCAGTGAGGCAGGGGGCGTTCGCAATCAGCCCCAGCATTTT

D: NA
size: once
V: TRBV5-1
J: TRBJ1-2
CDR3: CASSFAGNYGYTF
DNA: TGCGCCAGCAGCTTCGCAGGGAACTATGGCTACACCTTC

D: TRBD1
size: NA
V: TRBV5-1
J: TRBJ2-4
CDR3: CASSTGQGVKNIQYF
DNA: TGCGCCAGCAGCACGGGACAGGGAGTCAAAAACATTCAGTACTTC

D: NA
size: NA
V: TRBV6-1
J: TRBJ2-1
CDR3: CASHLFTGNEQFF
DNA: TGTGCCAGTCACCTTTTCACAGGCAATGAGCAGTTCTTC

D: TRBD2
size: NA
V: TRBV15
J: TRBJ2-1
CDR3: CATSTRSGSYNEQFF
DNA: TGTGCCACCAGCACAAGGAGCGGGAGCTACAATGAGCAGTTCTTC